The next 5 T cell receptor beta chains were all read from a single sample in a study of blood T cells in healthy people across ages. With a J-beta primer mix and a sample-barcoded 5' primer, a second PCR ran about 7 to 11 cycles. From the 5' RACE reads, TCRdb called clonotypes with MiXCR, one entry per CDR3 protein. The sample contains hundreds of thousands of distinct CDR3 sequences, less than 35% of which appear only once. The sequenced sample consisted of blood. These TCRs come from a woman aged 80 or over in good health.

This clonotype has a count of ten or more. The rearrangement uses TRBV18 and TRBJ2-3; D is unclear. Germline values: CDR1 KGHSH, CDR2 LQKENI. V lost 0 bases and J 4 bases, leaving 14 bases between the germline ends. The CDR3 length is 16 residues. The CDR3: CASSPPVRKQSDTQYF. CDR3 nucleotides: TGTGCCAGCTCACCACCGGTACGGAAGCAGTCAGATACGCAGTATTTT.

This clonotype was found many times. V gene TRBV20-1 combines with J gene TRBJ1-5; D ambiguous. Germline V CDR1 and CDR2: DFQATT, SNEGSKA (reference sequence). Trimming took 2 bases from V and 2 from J, leaving 13 bases between them. The CDR3 totals 15 residues. The CDR3 DNA reads TGCAGTGCTAGAAAGATAGGGAGTGGCAATCAGCCCCAGCATTTT. Amino acid sequence: CSARKIGSGNQPQHF.

There are a few counts of this clonotype. A clone one base away is much larger, so this may be a read error. The chain carries TRBV15 and TRBJ1-5; 8 bases are a match to TRBD1. CDR1 is LNHNV and CDR2 is YYDKDF in the germline V gene (reference sequence). Unmatched junction bases numbered 7, after V lost 2 bases and J lost 10 bases. The CDR3 totals 14 residues. This CDR3 reads CATSRPGTGSPQHF. The CDR3 DNA sequence: TGTGCCACCAGCAGACCGGGGACAGGCAGTCCCCAGCATTTT.

This clonotype has just a few counts. Here the CDR3 DNA reads TGTGCCAGCAGCGATCGACTAGCGGGGGGACATGAGCAGTACTTC. Encoded protein: CASSDRLAGGHEQYF. The chain has TRBV7-2 and TRBJ2-7, with 13 positions matching TRBD2. CDR1 and CDR2 from the germline V gene are SGHTA and FQGNSA. The J segment lost 7 bases and the V segment lost 5 bases, leaving 8 bases of the junction unmatched. This CDR3 contains 15 residues.

About this clonotype: A much bigger clone sits one base away, suggesting this may be a read error. CDR3 bases: TGTGCCGGCGGGGGCAGGGGTAATCTCCAAGAGACCCAGTACTTC. It yields the protein CAGGGRGNLQETQYF. This chain uses TRBV21-1 with TRBJ2-5; TRBD1 reflects the table's D call only, with no check against the DNA. TRBV21-1 is recorded as a pseudogene. There are 15 residues in the CDR3.